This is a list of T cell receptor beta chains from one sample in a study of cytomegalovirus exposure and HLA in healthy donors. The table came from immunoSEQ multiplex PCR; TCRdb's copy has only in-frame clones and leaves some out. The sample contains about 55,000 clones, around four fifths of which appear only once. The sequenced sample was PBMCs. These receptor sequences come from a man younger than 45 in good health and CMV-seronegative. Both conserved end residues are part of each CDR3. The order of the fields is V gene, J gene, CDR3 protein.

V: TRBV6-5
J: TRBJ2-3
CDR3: CASSYTQGAWTDTQYF

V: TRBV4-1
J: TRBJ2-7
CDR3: CASSQIAGVAYEQYF

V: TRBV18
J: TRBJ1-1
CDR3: CASSPFTRAGNTEAFF

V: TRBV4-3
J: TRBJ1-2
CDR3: CASSQIPVNYGYTF

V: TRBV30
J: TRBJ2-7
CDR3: CAWRAVGSYEQYF

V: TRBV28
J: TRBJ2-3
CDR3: CASSTQGVSTDTQYF

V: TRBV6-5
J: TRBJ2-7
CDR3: CASSFSRGQDYEQYF

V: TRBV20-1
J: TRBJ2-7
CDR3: CSASNYEQYF

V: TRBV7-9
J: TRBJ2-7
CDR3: CASSRLADGYEQYF

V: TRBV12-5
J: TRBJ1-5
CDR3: CASGLATGTFGSDSNQPQHF

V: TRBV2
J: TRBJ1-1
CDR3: CASTPAGTEFQAFF

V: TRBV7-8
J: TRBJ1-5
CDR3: CASSLEGAHQPQHF

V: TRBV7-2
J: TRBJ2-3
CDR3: CASSLTSGALNTQYF